This paragraph reports one TCR beta chain. Its matching antigen is unknown. CDR3 length: 17 residues. The V gene end was trimmed by 5 bases and the J gene end by 2 bases; junction bases not matched to a gene: 14. CDR1 is SGHTA and CDR2 is FQGTGA in the germline V gene. Reverse transcription of roughly 0.5 to 1 ug RNA used random hexamers. The TCR beta CDR3 was amplified by immunoSEQ multiplex PCR across 54 Vbeta, 13 Jbeta. TCRdb processed the immunoSEQ multiplex PCR reads anew with MiXCR; each CDR3 protein has one entry. The table records around 130,000 distinct CDR3 sequences, about 93% of them present only once. The data are from a study of CD8 T cells in Susac syndrome. Overall study context: Sequenced Susac syndrome patients included about six with clinically active disease and eight in remission. Study results and caveats: The relatively small number of individuals in the TCR sequencing and HLA analysis was acknowledged by the study.

The material sequenced was CD8+ T cells from PBMCs. This chain connects TRBV7-3 to TRBJ1-1; the match to TRBD1 covers 7 bases. This TCR was recovered from a human donor with Susac syndrome. The CDR3 reads CASSPTPTGLRNTEAFF. The CDR3 nucleotides read TGTGCCAGCAGCCCAACCCCGACAGGGCTTAGAAACACTGAAGCTTTCTTT.